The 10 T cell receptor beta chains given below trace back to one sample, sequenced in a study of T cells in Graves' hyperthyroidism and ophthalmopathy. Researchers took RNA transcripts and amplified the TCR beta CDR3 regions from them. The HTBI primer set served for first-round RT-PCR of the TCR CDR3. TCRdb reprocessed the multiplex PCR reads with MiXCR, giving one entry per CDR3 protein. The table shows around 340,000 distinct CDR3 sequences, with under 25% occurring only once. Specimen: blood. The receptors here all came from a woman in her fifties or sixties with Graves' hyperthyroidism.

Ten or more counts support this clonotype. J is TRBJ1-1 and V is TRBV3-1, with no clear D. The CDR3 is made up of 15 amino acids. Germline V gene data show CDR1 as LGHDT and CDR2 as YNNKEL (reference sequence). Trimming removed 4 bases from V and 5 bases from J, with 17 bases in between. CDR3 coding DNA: TGTGCCAGCAGCCCAGTTGGGATCGTGGCGACTGAAGCTTTCTTT. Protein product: CASSPVGIVATEAFF.

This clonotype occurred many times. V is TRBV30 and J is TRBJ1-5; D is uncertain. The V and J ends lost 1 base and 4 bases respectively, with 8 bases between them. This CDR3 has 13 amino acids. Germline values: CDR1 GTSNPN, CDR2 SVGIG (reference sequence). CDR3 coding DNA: TGTGCCTGGAGTGAGGAGGGAAATCAGCCCCAGCATTTT. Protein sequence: CAWSEEGNQPQHF.

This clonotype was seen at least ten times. The CDR3 region has the DNA TGTGCCACCAGTGATTTTCTCCCCTTCGGGACACCGGACACCTTC. It codes for CATSDFLPFGTPDTF. V gene TRBV24-1 combines with J gene TRBJ1-2; perhaps TRBD1 as D (6 bases). This CDR3 has 15 amino acids. Germline lookup yields CDR1 KGHDR and CDR2 SFDVKD. The V end was cut by 1 base, the J end by 12 bases, with 20 bases between.

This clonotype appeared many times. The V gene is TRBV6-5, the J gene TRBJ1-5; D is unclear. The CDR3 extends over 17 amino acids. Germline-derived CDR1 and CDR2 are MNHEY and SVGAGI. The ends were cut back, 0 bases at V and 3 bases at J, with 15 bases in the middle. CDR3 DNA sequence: TGTGCCAGCAGTTACTCGACCAGACTGAGACCCAATCAGCCCCAGCATTTT. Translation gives CASSYSTRLRPNQPQHF.

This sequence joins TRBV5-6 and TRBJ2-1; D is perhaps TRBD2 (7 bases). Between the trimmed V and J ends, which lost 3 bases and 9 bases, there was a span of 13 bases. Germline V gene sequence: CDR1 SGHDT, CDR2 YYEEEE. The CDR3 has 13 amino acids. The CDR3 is CASSWGGGPEQFF. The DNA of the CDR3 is TGTGCCAGCAGCTGGGGGGGGGGGCCTGAGCAGTTCTTC.

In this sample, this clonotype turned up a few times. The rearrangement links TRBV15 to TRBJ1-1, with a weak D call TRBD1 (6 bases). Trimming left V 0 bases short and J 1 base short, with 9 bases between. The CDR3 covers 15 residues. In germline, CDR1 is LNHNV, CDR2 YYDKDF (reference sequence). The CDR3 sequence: CATSREDSPNTEAFF. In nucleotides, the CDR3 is TGTGCCACCAGCAGAGAGGACAGCCCGAACACTGAAGCTTTCTTT.

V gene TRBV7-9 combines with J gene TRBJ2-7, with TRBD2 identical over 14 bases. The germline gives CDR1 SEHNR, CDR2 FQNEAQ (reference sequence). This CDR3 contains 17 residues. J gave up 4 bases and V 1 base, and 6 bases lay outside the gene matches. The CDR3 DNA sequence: TGTGCCAGCAGCTTAGGGGGACTAGCGGGAGATAAGTACGAGCAGTACTTC. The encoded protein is CASSLGGLAGDKYEQYF.

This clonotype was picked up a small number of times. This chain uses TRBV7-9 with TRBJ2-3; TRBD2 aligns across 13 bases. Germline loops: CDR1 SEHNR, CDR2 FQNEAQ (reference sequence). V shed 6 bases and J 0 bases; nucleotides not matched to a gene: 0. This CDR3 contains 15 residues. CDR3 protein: CASRLAGGSTDTQYF. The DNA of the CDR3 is TGTGCCAGCAGACTAGCGGGAGGGAGCACAGATACGCAGTATTTT.

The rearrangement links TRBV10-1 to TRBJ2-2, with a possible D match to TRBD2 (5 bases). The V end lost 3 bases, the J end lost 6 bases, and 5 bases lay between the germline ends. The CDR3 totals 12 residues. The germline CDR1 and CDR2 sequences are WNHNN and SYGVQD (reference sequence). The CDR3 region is CASSDGAGELFF. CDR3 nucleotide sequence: TGCGCCAGCAGTGACGGGGCCGGGGAGCTGTTTTTT.

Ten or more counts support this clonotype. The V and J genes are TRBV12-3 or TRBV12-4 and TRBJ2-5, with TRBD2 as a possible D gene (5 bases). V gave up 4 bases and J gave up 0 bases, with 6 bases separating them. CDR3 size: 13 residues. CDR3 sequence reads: CASSSRDQETQYF. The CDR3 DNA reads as TGTGCCAGCAGTTCGAGGGACCAAGAGACCCAGTACTTC.